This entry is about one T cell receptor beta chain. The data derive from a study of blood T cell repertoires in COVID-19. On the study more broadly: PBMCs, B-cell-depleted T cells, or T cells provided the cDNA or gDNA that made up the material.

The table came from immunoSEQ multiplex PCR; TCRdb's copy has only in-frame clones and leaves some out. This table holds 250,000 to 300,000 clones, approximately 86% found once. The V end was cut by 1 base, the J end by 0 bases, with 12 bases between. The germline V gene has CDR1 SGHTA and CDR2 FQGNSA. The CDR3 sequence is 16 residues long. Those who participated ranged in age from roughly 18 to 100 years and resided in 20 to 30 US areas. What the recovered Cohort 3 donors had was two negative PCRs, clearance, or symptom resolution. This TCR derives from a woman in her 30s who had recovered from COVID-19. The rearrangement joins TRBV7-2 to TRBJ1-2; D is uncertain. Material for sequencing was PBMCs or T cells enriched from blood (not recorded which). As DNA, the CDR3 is TGTGCCAGCAGCTTAGTTTCAGGAACATCTAACTATGGCTACACCTTC. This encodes CASSLVSGTSNYGYTF.